This T cell receptor beta chain comes out of a study of T cell repertoires in cytomegalovirus infection. In this sample, this clonotype turned up many times. Its cognate antigen is unknown. Trimming shortened V by 8 bases and J by 8 bases, and 26 bases separated the two germline ends. CDR1 is SGHVS and CDR2 is FQNEAQ in the germline V gene. The CDR3 totals 16 residues. TCRdb reprocessed the reads with MiXCR, giving one entry per CDR3 protein. The data hold about 700,000 distinct CDR3 sequences, with around 30% observed a single time. J is TRBJ2-3 and V is TRBV7-8; D is perhaps TRBD2 (6 bases). The sample here was cultured PBMCs, taken from culture after CMV antigen stimulation. The TCR was taken from a human donor in good health (CMV status not recorded). Some clones in this sample may be carry-over from other donors' samples. This CDR3 reads CASSSLEGQSLGTQYF. The CDR3 bases are TGTGCCAGCTCCTCTCTGGAGGGTCAAAGCCTCGGTACGCAGTATTTT.